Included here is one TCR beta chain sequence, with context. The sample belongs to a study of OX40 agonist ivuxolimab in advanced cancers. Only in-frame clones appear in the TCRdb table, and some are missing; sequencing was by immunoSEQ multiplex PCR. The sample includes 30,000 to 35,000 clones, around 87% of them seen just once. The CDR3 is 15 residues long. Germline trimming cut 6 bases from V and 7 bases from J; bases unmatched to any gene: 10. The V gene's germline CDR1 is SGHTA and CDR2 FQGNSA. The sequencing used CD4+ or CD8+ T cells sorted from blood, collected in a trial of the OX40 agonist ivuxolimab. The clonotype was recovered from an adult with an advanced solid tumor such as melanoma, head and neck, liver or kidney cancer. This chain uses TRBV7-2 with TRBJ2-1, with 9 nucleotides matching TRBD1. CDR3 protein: CASRIAGTGTNEQFF. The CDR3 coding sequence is TGTGCCAGCAGAATCGCCGGGACAGGGACGAATGAGCAGTTCTTC.